This T cell receptor (beta chain) stems from a study of blood T cell repertoires in COVID-19. Overall study: Material from acute and convalescent COVID-19 was sourced from the United States, Italy and Spain. T cells, B-cell-depleted T cells, or PBMCs supplied cDNA or gDNA.

This clone was recorded once. In the original processing: Amplification from reference gene primers served as the basis for estimated nucleated cell counts. Method: immunoSEQ multiplex PCR; TCRdb's copy keeps in-frame clones and lacks some. V and J calls and clone size are those listed in that table; D and trimming were worked out from the DNA. Among about 230,000 clones listed, approximately 82% were seen once. The CDR3 loop spans 15 amino acids. Germline V CDR1 and CDR2: MDHEN, SYDVKM. With 4 bases removed from V and 5 bases from J, the gap between germline ends came to 17 bases. The receptor was derived from a woman aged 70-85 years with active or convalescent COVID-19. The specimen sequenced was peripheral blood. The rearrangement links TRBV28 to TRBJ1-2; D possibly corresponds to TRBD1 (5 bases). The CDR3 sequence is CASSSPTVVAYGYTF. The CDR3 bases are TGTGCCAGCAGTTCCCCGACAGTAGTAGCATATGGCTACACCTTC.